The 20 T cell receptor beta chains below all came from one sample that was sequenced in a study of blood T cell repertoires in COVID-19. Clones were sequenced by immunoSEQ multiplex PCR, and TCRdb holds only the in-frame ones, with some missing. Of 85,000 to 130,000 clones in the sample, just under 95% were seen once. Material for sequencing was peripheral blood. Receptors originate from a man in his sixties or seventies with acute or convalescent COVID-19.

The chain has TRBV6-6 and TRBJ2-5; possibly TRBD2 for D (6 bases). The germline V gene has CDR1 MNHNY and CDR2 SVGAGI (reference sequence). This CDR3 spans 15 amino acids. V dropped 5 bases and J dropped 4 bases, with 17 bases sitting between them. The CDR3 region is CASSGSWGVTETQYF. CDR3 bases: TGTGCCAGCAGTGGGAGCTGGGGGGTTACAGAGACCCAGTACTTC.

This rearrangement joins TRBV12-3 or TRBV12-4 to TRBJ1-5; D is unresolved. This CDR3 has 12 amino acids. V lost 6 bases to trimming and J lost 5 bases, with 8 bases between them. For the CDR3, the DNA is TGTGCCAGCAGATACTCCGATCAGCCCCAGCATTTT. Translation gives CASRYSDQPQHF.

This chain joins TRBV28 and TRBJ1-2; no clear D. The CDR3 spans 12 residues. The V and J ends lost 11 bases and 4 bases respectively, with 14 bases between them. Germline V gives CDR1 MDHEN, CDR2 SYDVKM. The CDR3 nucleotides are TGTGCCGGCGCTTCAGAGGGCTATGGCTACACCTTC. Translating it yields CAGASEGYGYTF.

The chain joins TRBV4-1 to TRBJ2-7; D is unresolved. The CDR3 extends over 12 amino acids. In germline, CDR1 is MGHRA, CDR2 YSYEKL. The germline V and J ends were trimmed by 1 base and 6 bases, with 7 bases remaining between them. The CDR3 protein is CASSQGAGEQYF. CDR3 sequence (DNA): TGCGCCAGCAGCCAAGGGGCAGGCGAGCAGTACTTC.

This rearrangement joins TRBV7-8 to TRBJ2-7; 8 nucleotides match TRBD1. The V gene end was trimmed by 5 bases and the J gene end by 1 base; junction bases not matched to a gene: 4. CDR1 is SGHVS and CDR2 is FQNEAQ in the germline V gene. The CDR3 has 14 residues. CDR3 sequence (DNA): TGTGCCAGCAGCAGAACAGGGGGATCCTACGAGCAGTACTTC. It specifies CASSRTGGSYEQYF.

J is TRBJ1-5 and V is TRBV7-9; D remains unclear. Looked up from germline, CDR1 is SEHNR and CDR2 is FQNEAQ (reference sequence). Between the trimmed V and J ends, which lost 4 bases and 4 bases, there was a span of 8 bases. The CDR3 has 13 residues. CDR3 sequence reads: CASSSDWNQPQHF. DNA of the CDR3: TGTGCCAGCAGCTCTGACTGGAATCAGCCCCAGCATTTT.

For the CDR3, the DNA is TGTGCCAGCAGCTATCCCAAGAGCTCTGAAGCTTTCTTT. Translating gives CASSYPKSSEAFF. The chain links TRBV5-4 to TRBJ1-1; D is unclear. Per the germline V gene, CDR1 is SGHNT and CDR2 is YYREEE (reference sequence). This CDR3 has 13 amino acids. V lost 3 bases and J lost 6, with 12 bases in between.

V and J are TRBV3-1 (or the pseudogene TRBV3-2) and TRBJ1-1; 9 bases map to TRBD1. Looked up from germline, CDR1 is LGHDT and CDR2 is YNNKEL (reference sequence). The V and J ends lost 4 bases and 6 bases, in that order; junction bases with no gene match: 3. The CDR3 totals 13 residues. The CDR3 DNA sequence: TGTGCCAGCAGCCTACAGGGGGCTGCTGAAGCTTTCTTT. It translates to CASSLQGAAEAFF.

The chain carries TRBV5-8 and TRBJ2-3; 7 positions match TRBD2. In germline, CDR1 is SGHTS, CDR2 YDEGEE. Trimming at V came to 4 bases and at J to 4 bases, leaving 3 bases not matched to a gene. CDR3 length: 13 amino acids. CDR3 protein: CASSGRGADTQYF. The CDR3 coding sequence is TGTGCCAGCAGCGGGAGGGGCGCAGATACGCAGTATTTT.

The V gene is TRBV19, the J gene TRBJ2-1; 11 positions match TRBD2. The germline gives CDR1 LNHDA, CDR2 SQIVND (reference sequence). This CDR3 has 18 amino acids. V shed 3 bases, J shed 3 bases, and the junction held 10 bases outside the gene matches. The CDR3 spells CASSIPLWGLADYNEQFF. CDR3 coding DNA: TGTGCCAGTAGTATCCCGTTATGGGGACTAGCGGACTACAATGAGCAGTTCTTC.

This clone was seen only once. CDR3: CASSAQGDTEAFF. The CDR3 DNA sequence: TGTGCCAGCAGCGCACAGGGTGACACTGAAGCTTTCTTT. This sequence joins TRBV9 and TRBJ1-1; D may be TRBD1 (6 bases). Trimming cost V 3 bases and J 3 bases, with 9 bases left between them. The CDR3 consists of 13 residues. Germline CDR1 is SGDLS and CDR2 is YYNGEE.

This clone was detected only once. This chain joins TRBV29-1 and TRBJ1-4; 8 nucleotides match TRBD1. Per germline, CDR1 SQVTM and CDR2 ANQGSEA. The CDR3 loop spans 14 amino acids. Unmatched junction bases numbered 10, after V lost 3 bases and J lost 10 bases. CDR3: CSVEGQAVGGKLFF. The DNA for the CDR3 is TGCAGCGTTGAGGGACAGGCCGTGGGTGGAAAACTGTTTTTT.

The chain combines TRBV6-5 with TRBJ2-5; D call uncertain. The CDR3 loop spans 12 amino acids. CDR1 is MNHEY, CDR2 SVGAGI, per germline. V was clipped by 8 bases and J by 5 bases, with 12 bases between them. CDR3 amino acids: CASSPPAETQYF. For the CDR3, the DNA is TGTGCCAGCTCACCCCCAGCGGAGACCCAGTACTTC.

The chain is built from TRBV7-2 and TRBJ2-3, with a weak D call TRBD2 (5 bases). V lost 1 base to trimming and J lost 2 bases, with 13 bases between them. The germline CDR1 and CDR2 sequences are SGHTA and FQGNSA. CDR3 length: 16 amino acids. Here the CDR3 reads CASSLGFGELTDTQYF. The CDR3 DNA reads TGTGCCAGCAGCTTAGGGTTCGGGGAGCTCACAGATACGCAGTATTTT.

The sample holds one count of this clone. The chain carries TRBV5-1 and TRBJ2-7; TRBD2 agrees at 8 bases. The CDR3 runs 14 residues. With V trimmed by 4 bases and J by 2 bases, 5 bases remained unmatched. Looked up from germline, CDR1 is SGHRS and CDR2 is YFSETQ. The CDR3 sequence: CASSAAGGPYEQYF. CDR3 nucleotides: TGCGCCAGCAGCGCGGCGGGGGGACCCTACGAGCAGTACTTC.

The chain recombines TRBV7-8 with TRBJ1-6; D might be TRBD1 (6 bases). V shed 4 bases and J shed 6 bases, with 16 bases lying between them. The CDR3 runs 16 residues. Germline V gives CDR1 SGHVS, CDR2 FQNEAQ. CDR3 DNA: TGTGCCAGCAGCTCTGCCTATACAGGGATTAATTCACCCCTCCACTTT. Amino acids: CASSSAYTGINSPLHF. The full variable domain, with the rest looked up from reference TRBV7-8 and TRBJ1-6, is GAGVSQSPRYKVAKRGQDVALRCDPISGHVSLFWYQQALGQGPEFLTYFQNEAQLDKSGLPSDRFFAERPEGSVSTLKIQRTQQEDSAVYLCASSSAYTGINSPLHFGNGTRLTVT.

The chain links TRBV5-1 to TRBJ2-5; 15 bases line up with TRBD2. Germline values: CDR1 SGHRS, CDR2 YFSETQ. V shed 3 bases and J 5 bases; nucleotides not matched to a gene: 11. The CDR3 contains 18 residues. This CDR3 is CASSSARTSGGEWETQYF. The DNA of the CDR3 is TGCGCCAGCAGCTCCGCGAGGACTAGCGGGGGGGAGTGGGAGACCCAGTACTTC. Full variable domain (rest looked up from reference TRBV5-1 and TRBJ2-5): KAGVTQTPRYLIKTRGQQVTLSCSPISGHRSVSWYQQTPGQGLQFLFEYFSETQRNKGNFPGRFSGRQFSNSRSEMNVSTLELGDSALYLCASSSARTSGGEWETQYFGPGTRLLVL.

The V and J genes are TRBV14 and TRBJ2-2; a weak D match, TRBD1 (5 bases). Trimming shortened V by 0 bases and J by 15 bases, and 14 bases separated the two germline ends. Looked up from germline, CDR1 is SGHDN and CDR2 is FVKESK. The CDR3 consists of 13 residues. CDR3 nucleotide sequence: TGTGCCAGCAGCCAAGACCTGCAGGGAAGGGTGTTTTTT. It specifies CASSQDLQGRVFF. The full variable domain, with the rest looked up from reference TRBV14 and TRBJ2-2, is EAGVTQFPSHSVIEKGQTVTLRCDPISGHDNLYWYRRVMGKEIKFLLHFVKESKQDESGMPNNRFLAERTGGTYSTLKVQPAELEDSGVYFCASSQDLQGRVFFGEGSRLTVL.

The chain carries TRBV19 and TRBJ2-7; 8 bases map to TRBD2. Per germline, CDR1 LNHDA and CDR2 SQIVND (reference sequence). CDR3 length: 14 amino acids. V shed 3 bases and J 2 bases; nucleotides not matched to a gene: 3. The CDR3 is CASSIGGAAYEQYF. In DNA, the CDR3 is TGTGCCAGTAGTATCGGGGGGGCTGCCTACGAGCAGTACTTC.

This chain joins TRBV7-9 and TRBJ1-5; 7 nucleotides align to TRBD1. CDR1 and CDR2 (germline): SEHNR, FQNEAQ (reference sequence). This CDR3 is 17 amino acids long. The trim removed 4 bases at V and 3 bases at J, leaving 12 bases unmatched. In DNA, the CDR3 is TGTGCCAGCAGCTCTACAGGGGATGGGAATTTCAATCAGCCCCAGCATTTT. Amino acid sequence: CASSSTGDGNFNQPQHF.